The present entry profiles one T cell receptor beta chain with its context. Its target is not known. The sample is drawn from a study of T cell responses to AZD1222 COVID-19 vaccine. Findings and limits, study-wide: Scientists sampled the repertoires only once the peak T cell response had passed. Close to half of all spike-specific TCRs reportedly target regions of the variants that are unmutated.

Assay: immunoSEQ multiplex PCR; the TCRdb copy retains only in-frame clones and omits some. The sample contains tens of thousands of clones, around 83% of which appear only once. Unmatched junction bases numbered 14, after V lost 0 bases and J lost 4 bases. Germline CDR1 reads LGHNA; CDR2 reads YSLEER. The CDR3 runs 20 residues. This clonotype was obtained from an adult in good health. This specimen was peripheral blood, taken on day 0 of AZD1222 vaccination. This rearrangement joins TRBV4-3 to TRBJ2-4, with 11 bases that match TRBD2. The CDR3 is CASSQDMSSGGAGPKNIQYF. CDR3 coding DNA: TGCGCCAGCAGCCAAGATATGAGTAGCGGGGGGGCCGGCCCAAAAAACATTCAGTACTTC.